Here is one TCR beta chain with its context. Its antigen is currently unknown. The CDR3 sequence is 17 residues long. Trimming shortened V by 3 bases and J by 5 bases, and 20 bases separated the two germline ends. CDR1 is SGDLS and CDR2 is YYNGEE in the germline V gene. Multiplex PCR with BIOMED2 TRB-A/B primer pools amplified TRB rearrangements. TCRdb itself ran the multiplex PCR reads through MiXCR, one entry per CDR3 protein. The repertoire holds 15,000 or so distinct CDR3 sequences, with about 26% as singletons. The source of the sample is a study of T and B cells in COVID-19 patients. Study-wide background: Blood was sampled from COVID-19 patients who were either actively infected or recovered. Critical illness requiring mechanical ventilation or extracorporeal membrane oxygenation affected three fifths of the roughly 20 active-infection patients. Study-wide results and caveats: Few blood samples existed from mildly ill patients during symptoms or early in severe cases. In COVID-19 patients, T cell receptor beta variable and joining gene use was reportedly strongly skewed.

From blood, roughly 220-550 ng of genomic DNA served as TRB template. The sequencing input was blood. The chain is built from TRBV9 and TRBJ2-2; tentative D call: TRBD1 (6 bases). This TCR was recovered from a human donor who had recovered from COVID-19. CDR3 protein: CASSAGVGGRETGELFF. The CDR3 DNA is TGTGCCAGCAGCGCTGGGGTAGGGGGTAGGGAAACCGGGGAGCTGTTTTTT.